Following are 10 T cell receptor beta chains from one sample sequenced in a study of T cells expressing NK-cell markers. Each CDR3 protein gets one entry in TCRdb, which reprocessed the 5' RACE reads and gives no DNA. Its clone listing holds about 390,000 distinct CDR3 sequences. Sequencing was performed on blood T cells: a sorted CD56 or NKG2C T cell subset, CD4+ or CD8+ T cells, or bulk PBMC T cells (not recorded which). The receptors come from a woman aged 45-60 years in good health.

This rearrangement joins TRBV24-1 to TRBJ2-5; checking the TCRdb D call of TRBD1 is not possible without DNA. The CDR3 runs to 17 residues. Germline lookup yields CDR1 KGHDR and CDR2 SFDVKD. The CDR3 region is CATSAPWPRANRETQYF.

This CDR3 reads CASSFGRGDEKLFF. The gene calls are TRBV5-1 and TRBJ1-4. CDR1 and CDR2 (germline): SGHRS, YFSETQ. The CDR3 consists of 14 residues.

The chain recombines TRBV5-6 with TRBJ1-1; TCRdb's assignment of TRBD1 cannot be checked, as there is no DNA. The V gene's germline CDR1 is SGHDT and CDR2 YYEEEE. This CDR3 is 14 amino acids long. The chain's CDR3 is CASSQQGADTEAFF. Looking up the rest from reference TRBV5-6 and TRBJ1-1 gives the full variable domain: DAGVTQSPTHLIKTRGQQVTLRCSPKSGHDTVSWYQQALGQGPQFIFQYYEEEERQRGNFPDRFSGHQFPNYSSELNVNALLLGDSALYLCASSQQGADTEAFFGQGTRLTVV.

The chain recombines TRBV10-3 with TRBJ2-5; checking the TCRdb D call of TRBD1 is not possible without DNA. The CDR3 has 16 residues. The germline gives CDR1 ENHRY, CDR2 SYGVKD. CDR3: CAISGSNRGAQETQYF.

The chain recombines TRBV5-1 with TRBJ2-7. This CDR3 has 13 residues. Germline CDR1 SGHRS, CDR2 YFSETQ. Here the CDR3 reads CASSPSFLDEQYF.

V and J are TRBV20-1 and TRBJ2-4; there is no DNA to check the TCRdb D call of TRBD2. This CDR3 has 14 residues. Germline V lookup: CDR1 DFQATT, CDR2 SNEGSKA (reference sequence). CDR3 region: CSASRLAGENIQYF.

Here the CDR3 reads CSAWRIGEETQYF. The chain joins TRBV20-1 to TRBJ2-5. Germline V CDR1 and CDR2: DFQATT, SNEGSKA (reference sequence). This CDR3 spans 13 amino acids.

The rearrangement links TRBV2 to TRBJ1-1; absent DNA, TCRdb's TRBD1 call cannot be checked. This CDR3 comprises 14 residues. In germline, CDR1 is SNHLY, CDR2 FYNNEI. CDR3 sequence reads: CASSGTARGTEAFF.

The V and J genes are TRBV5-1 and TRBJ2-3; TCRdb lists TRBD2, though no DNA is available to test this call. Germline-derived CDR1 and CDR2 are SGHRS and YFSETQ. The CDR3 loop spans 21 amino acids. The CDR3 loop is CASSLAGTSGSRASSTDTQYF.

This chain joins TRBV19 and TRBJ2-5; TCRdb gives TRBD2 as the D gene, but with no DNA this cannot be confirmed. Looked up from germline, CDR1 is LNHDA and CDR2 is SQIVND (reference sequence). This CDR3 comprises 11 residues. CDR3 residues: CASSGSETQYF.